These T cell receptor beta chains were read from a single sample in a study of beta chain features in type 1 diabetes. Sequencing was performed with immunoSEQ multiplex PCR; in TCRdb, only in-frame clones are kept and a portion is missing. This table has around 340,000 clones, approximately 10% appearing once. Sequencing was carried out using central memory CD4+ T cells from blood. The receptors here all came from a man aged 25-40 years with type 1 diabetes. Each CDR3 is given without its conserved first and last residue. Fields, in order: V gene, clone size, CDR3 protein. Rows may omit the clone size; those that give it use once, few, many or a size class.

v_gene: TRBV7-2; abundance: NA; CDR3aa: ASSFRGGNTEAF
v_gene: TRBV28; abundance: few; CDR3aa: ASKEPNQPQH
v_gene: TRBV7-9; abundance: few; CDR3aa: ASSLDFPGAF
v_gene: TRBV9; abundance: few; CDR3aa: ASSVEGWGYNQPQH
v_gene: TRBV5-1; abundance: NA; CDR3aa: ASRTRTGIYGYT
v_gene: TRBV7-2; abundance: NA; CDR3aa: ASSPAGKIYGYT
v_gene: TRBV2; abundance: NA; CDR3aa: ASKSLFSDAYGYT
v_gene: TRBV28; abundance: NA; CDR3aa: ASSLYGGTGGRTDTQY
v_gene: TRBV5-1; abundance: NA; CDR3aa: ASSFGPTYEQY
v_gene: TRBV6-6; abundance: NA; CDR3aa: ASSYSEGAGTEAF
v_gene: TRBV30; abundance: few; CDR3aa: ACLVAGGYNEQF
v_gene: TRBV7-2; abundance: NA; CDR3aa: ASSLTGDYGYT
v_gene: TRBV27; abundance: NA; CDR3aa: ASSLFPGTDLRDTEAF
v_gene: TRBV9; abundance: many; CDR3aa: ASSSGGLYNEQF
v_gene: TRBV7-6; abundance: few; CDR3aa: ASSGQGRGSLGTQY
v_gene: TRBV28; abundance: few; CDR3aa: ASSREGQGAQPQH
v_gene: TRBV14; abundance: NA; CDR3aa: ASSRTGTGSYEQY
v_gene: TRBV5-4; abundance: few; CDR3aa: ASSLLGKETQY
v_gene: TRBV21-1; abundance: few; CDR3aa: ASSKGDRATFYGYT
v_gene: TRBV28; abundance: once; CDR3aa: ASSPQGLFEAF
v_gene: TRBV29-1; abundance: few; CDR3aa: SVEPQGVSTEAF
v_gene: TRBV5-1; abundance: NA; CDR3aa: ASIPGGQNQETQY
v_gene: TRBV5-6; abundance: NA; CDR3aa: ASSLAVWAASSYEQY
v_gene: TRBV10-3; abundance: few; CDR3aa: AITPGQNSGNTIY
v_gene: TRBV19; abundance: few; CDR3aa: ASASGARETQY
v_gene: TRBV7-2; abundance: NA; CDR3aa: ASSLNRGATDTQY
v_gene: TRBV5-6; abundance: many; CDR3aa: ASSLGYEQY
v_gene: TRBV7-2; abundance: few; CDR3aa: ASSLGGFEQF
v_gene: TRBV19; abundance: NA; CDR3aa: ASGQGLSYEQY
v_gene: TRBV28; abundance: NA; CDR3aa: ASSGLAGNTDTQY
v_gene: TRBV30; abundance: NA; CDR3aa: AWTAGHPNTEAF
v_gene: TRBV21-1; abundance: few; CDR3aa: ASSKAGPVDRGYEQY
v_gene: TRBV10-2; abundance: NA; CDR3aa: ASSGTRFSGNTIY
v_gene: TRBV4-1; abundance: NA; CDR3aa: ASSQDLGDRQAF
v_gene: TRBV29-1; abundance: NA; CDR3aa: SAGGRVGTNTGELF
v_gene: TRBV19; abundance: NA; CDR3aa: ASSKDRDQPQH
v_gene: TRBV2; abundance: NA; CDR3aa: ASRRDLRETQY
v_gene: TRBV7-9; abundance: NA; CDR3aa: ASSLSGTNTEAF
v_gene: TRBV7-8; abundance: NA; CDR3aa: ASGGVTGFEQF
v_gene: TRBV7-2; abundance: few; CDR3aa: ASSQDRERQPQH
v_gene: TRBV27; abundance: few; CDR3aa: ASSATVSGETQY
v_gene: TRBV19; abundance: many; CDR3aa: ASEGTGFTGELF
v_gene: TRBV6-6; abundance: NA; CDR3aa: ASSYRGTAGTQY